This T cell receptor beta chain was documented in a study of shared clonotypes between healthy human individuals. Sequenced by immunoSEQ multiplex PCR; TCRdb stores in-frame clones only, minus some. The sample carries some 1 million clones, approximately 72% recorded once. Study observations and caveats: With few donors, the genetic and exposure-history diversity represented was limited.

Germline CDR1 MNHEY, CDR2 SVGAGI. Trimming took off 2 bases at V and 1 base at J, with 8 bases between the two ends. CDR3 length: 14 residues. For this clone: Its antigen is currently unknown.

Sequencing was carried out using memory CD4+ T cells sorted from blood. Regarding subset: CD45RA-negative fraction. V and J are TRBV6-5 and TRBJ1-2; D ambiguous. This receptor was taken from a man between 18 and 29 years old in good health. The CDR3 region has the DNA TGTGCCAGCAGTTACGGTTCAGTTAACTATGGCTACACCTTC. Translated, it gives CASSYGSVNYGYTF.